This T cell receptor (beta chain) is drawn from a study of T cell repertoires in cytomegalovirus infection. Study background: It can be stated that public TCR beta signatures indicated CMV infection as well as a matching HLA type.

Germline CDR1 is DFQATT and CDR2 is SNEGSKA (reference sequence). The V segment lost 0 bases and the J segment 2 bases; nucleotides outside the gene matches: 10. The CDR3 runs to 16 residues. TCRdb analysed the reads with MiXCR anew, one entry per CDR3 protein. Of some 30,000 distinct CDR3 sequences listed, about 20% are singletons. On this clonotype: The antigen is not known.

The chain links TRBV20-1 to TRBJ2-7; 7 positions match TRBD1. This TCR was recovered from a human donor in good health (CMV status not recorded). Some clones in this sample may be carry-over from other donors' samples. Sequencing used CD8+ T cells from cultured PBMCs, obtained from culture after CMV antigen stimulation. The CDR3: CSARDRGTVKTYEQYF. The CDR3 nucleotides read TGCAGTGCTAGAGATCGTGGGACAGTCAAAACCTACGAGCAGTACTTC.